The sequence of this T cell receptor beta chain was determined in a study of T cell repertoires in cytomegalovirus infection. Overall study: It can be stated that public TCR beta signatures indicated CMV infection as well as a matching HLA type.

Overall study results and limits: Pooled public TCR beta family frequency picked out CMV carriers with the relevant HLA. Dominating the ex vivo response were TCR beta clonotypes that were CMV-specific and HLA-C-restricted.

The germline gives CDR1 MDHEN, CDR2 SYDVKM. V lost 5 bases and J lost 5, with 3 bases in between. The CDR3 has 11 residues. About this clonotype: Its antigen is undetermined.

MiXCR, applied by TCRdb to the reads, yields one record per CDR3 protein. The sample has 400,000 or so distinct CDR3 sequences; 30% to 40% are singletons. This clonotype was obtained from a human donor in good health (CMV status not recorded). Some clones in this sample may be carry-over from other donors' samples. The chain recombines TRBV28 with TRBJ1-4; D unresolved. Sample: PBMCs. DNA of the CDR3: TGTGCCAGCAGTATAAATGAAAAACTGTTTTTT. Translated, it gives CASSINEKLFF.